Here is one T cell receptor beta chain with its context. Its antigen is as yet unknown. This entry belongs to a study of monozygotic twins with inflammatory bowel disease. Study-wide results and caveats: Evidence failed to back one strong IBD-linked signal or clonotype. Differing immunosuppressive treatments may have added variability to patient repertoires.

UMIs with a 6-nucleotide sample barcode were added by template switching. TCRdb processed the 5' RACE reads again and assigns one entry to each CDR3 protein, with no DNA. The listing records approximately 400,000 distinct CDR3 sequences. The CDR3 runs 11 residues. The clonotype was recovered from a human donor with ulcerative colitis or Crohn's disease, or a healthy co-twin of an affected twin (not recorded which). The V and J genes are TRBV23-1 and TRBJ2-7. TRBV23-1 carries the ORF label, with uncertain function. Sequencing was done on a sample of blood. CDR3 region: CASSPPCEQYF.